This T cell receptor beta chain emerged from a study of T cell responses to AZD1222 COVID-19 vaccine. The repertoire was sequenced with immunoSEQ multiplex PCR; TCRdb's copy has only in-frame clones and lacks some. The sample holds tens of thousands of clones, 85% to 90% seen once. Germline V gene data show CDR1 as MRHNA and CDR2 as SNTAGT. This CDR3 region has 15 residues. Trimming cost V 5 bases and J 8 bases; bases outside gene matches: 7. This clonotype originated in an adult in good health. This sample comprised peripheral blood, obtained on day 0 of AZD1222 vaccination. This sequence joins TRBV6-4 and TRBJ2-1; 12 bases line up with TRBD2. The CDR3 nucleotides read TGTGCCAGCAGTCCCCTAGCGGGAGGGCCGGATGAGCAGTTCTTC. Residues: CASSPLAGGPDEQFF.